What follows are 24 T cell receptor beta chains derived from one specimen sequenced in a study of metastatic and nonmetastatic thyroid tumors. None of the patients had undergone any treatment ahead of thyroid surgery. TCRdb reprocessed the PCR reads via MiXCR. The sample lists about 40,000 clones, approximately 28% occurring once. The sample comprised blood. Every receptor here comes from a male donor with papillary thyroid cancer or a benign thyroid nodule (not recorded which). Some clones in this sample may be carry-over from other donors' samples.

This clone has a count of ten or more. The rearrangement uses TRBV6-1 and TRBJ2-3; 9 nucleotides line up with TRBD1. V shed 11 bases and J 1 base; nucleotides not matched to a gene: 7. Germline-derived CDR1 and CDR2 are MNHNS and SASEGT. The CDR3 is 14 amino acids. The chain's CDR3 is CAGNRDRGTDTQYF. The CDR3 DNA follows: TGTGCCGGGAACCGGGACAGGGGCACAGATACGCAGTATTTT.

This clone was counted ten times or more. The chain employs TRBV6-4 and TRBJ2-3; 14 positions agree with TRBD2. The trim removed 0 bases at V and 4 bases at J, leaving 0 bases unmatched. The CDR3 loop spans 16 amino acids. Per germline, CDR1 MRHNA and CDR2 SNTAGT. The chain's CDR3 is CASSDSTSGGADTQYF. CDR3 nucleotides: TGTGCCAGCAGTGACTCGACTAGCGGGGGGGCAGATACGCAGTATTTT.

A note on this clone: Germline is not matched at one junction end, which may reflect a read error. V is TRBV9 and J is TRBJ2-3; D possibly corresponds to TRBD1 (6 bases). Germline-derived CDR1 and CDR2 are SGDLS and YYNGEE. The CDR3 consists of 15 residues. The CDR3 region is CGSIPTGYVSDTQYF. The DNA of the CDR3 is TGTGGCAGCATTCCTACAGGGTACGTGTCAGATACGCAGTATTTT.

The table lists this clone with many counts. The V and J genes are TRBV28 and TRBJ1-2; D gene unclear. CDR1 is MDHEN, CDR2 SYDVKM, per germline. The CDR3 totals 15 residues. The germline V and J ends were trimmed by 4 bases and 5 bases, with 17 bases remaining between them. The CDR3 here is CASSWAAGARYGYTF. DNA of the CDR3: TGTGCCAGCAGTTGGGCAGCGGGAGCTCGGTATGGCTACACCTTC.

The table lists this clone with a few counts. The chain employs TRBV27 and TRBJ2-2; D uncertain. V lost 4 bases and J 0 bases, leaving 6 bases between the germline ends. The length of the CDR3 is 14 residues. Looked up from germline, CDR1 is MNHEY and CDR2 is SMNVEV (reference sequence). CDR3 in DNA: TGTGCCAGCAGTTGGCAATCGAACACCGGGGAGCTGTTTTTT. This gives the protein CASSWQSNTGELFF.

In this sample, this clone turned up many times. V and J are TRBV11-2 and TRBJ1-4; possibly TRBD1 for D (6 bases). CDR3 size: 17 residues. With 5 bases removed from V and 0 bases from J, the gap between germline ends came to 16 bases. CDR1 is SGHAT, CDR2 FQNNGV, per germline. The CDR3 region is CASSPRQAAATNEKLFF. The CDR3 DNA reads as TGTGCCAGCAGCCCGAGACAGGCCGCTGCAACTAATGAAAAACTGTTTTTT.

At least ten counts were recorded for this clone. The chain combines TRBV27 with TRBJ2-3; 8 bases align to TRBD2. CDR1 is MNHEY and CDR2 is SMNVEV in the germline V gene (reference sequence). The length of the CDR3 is 13 residues. CDR3 residues: CASGSFRTDTQYF. CDR3 DNA: TGTGCGAGCGGGAGTTTCCGCACAGATACGCAGTATTTT.

There are many counts of this clone. The J gene is TRBJ1-4, the V gene TRBV9; D not resolved. The V gene's germline CDR1 is SGDLS and CDR2 YYNGEE. The V end lost 3 bases, the J end lost 6 bases, and 3 bases lay between the germline ends. The CDR3 is 11 amino acids. The DNA for the CDR3 is TGTGCCAGCAGCGACCATGAAAAACTGTTTTTT. Translating gives CASSDHEKLFF.

This clone was seen a few times. Sequence at one end of the junction differs from germline and may be a read error. This sequence joins TRBV27 and TRBJ2-7; D unclear. This CDR3 is 11 amino acids long. The V gene's germline CDR1 is MNHEY and CDR2 SMNVEV (reference sequence). The CDR3 DNA is TGTGCCAGCAGGTCGGCCTACGAGGAGTACTTC. Translation gives CASRSAYEEYF.

This clone was detected ten times or more. V is TRBV5-1 and J is TRBJ2-7, with D perhaps TRBD1 (6 bases). The CDR3 spans 14 residues. V dropped 4 bases and J dropped 2 bases, with 13 bases sitting between them. The germline gives CDR1 SGHRS, CDR2 YFSETQ. The CDR3 reads CASSLGQRTYEQYF. The CDR3 bases are TGCGCCAGCAGCCTAGGACAGAGAACCTACGAGCAGTACTTC.

V and J are TRBV11-2 and TRBJ2-1; D assignment may be TRBD1 or TRBD2 (5 bases each). The CDR3 is made up of 17 amino acids. Germline V gene data show CDR1 as SGHAT and CDR2 as FQNNGV. Trimming cost V 3 bases and J 5 bases, with 20 bases left between them. The CDR3 region is CASSFVLGRTFDNEQFF. The CDR3, as DNA: TGTGCCAGCAGCTTTGTCCTGGGACGTACTTTTGACAATGAGCAGTTCTTC.

This clone was recorded many times. V and J are TRBV6-5 and TRBJ2-1; TRBD2 matches 10 bases. Trimming cost V 2 bases and J 2 bases; bases outside gene matches: 9. Germline lookup yields CDR1 MNHEY and CDR2 SVGAGI. The CDR3 contains 18 residues. CDR3 protein: CASSYRTSGSLPYNEQFF. As DNA, the CDR3 is TGTGCCAGCAGTTACCGGACTAGCGGTAGCTTACCCTACAATGAGCAGTTCTTC.

The sample holds a few counts of this clone. The V gene is TRBV2, the J gene TRBJ2-3; 12 positions agree with TRBD2. The CDR3 sequence is 19 residues long. From germline, CDR1 is SNHLY and CDR2 FYNNEI. The junction had 11 bases not matched to a gene; V was cut back by 3 bases and J by 1 base. CDR3 protein: CASSETSGRISPRTDTQYF. The DNA of the CDR3 is TGTGCCAGCAGTGAGACTAGCGGGAGAATCTCTCCTCGCACAGATACGCAGTATTTT.

This clone has more than one count but fewer than ten. The rearrangement uses TRBV6-2 or TRBV6-3 and TRBJ2-7; no clear D gene. The CDR3 has 13 residues. Per germline, CDR1 MNHEY and CDR2 SVGEGT. V was shortened by 0 bases and J by 6 bases, with 9 bases between the two germline ends. The CDR3 DNA reads as TGTGCCAGCAGTTACTCGCAGTACTCCGAGCAGTACTTC. Its protein product is CASSYSQYSEQYF.

This clone was detected many times. The rearrangement links TRBV28 to TRBJ1-1; D unclear. The germline V gene has CDR1 MDHEN and CDR2 SYDVKM. V lost 7 bases, J lost 0 bases, and 15 bases lay in between. The CDR3 spans 15 residues. The CDR3 is CASTTPRTLNTEAFF. The CDR3 DNA reads TGTGCCAGCACCACCCCCCGAACGCTGAACACTGAAGCTTTCTTT. The entire variable domain, with the rest obtained from reference TRBV28 and TRBJ1-1, is as follows: DVKVTQSSRYLVKRTGEKVFLECVQDMDHENMFWYRQDPGLGLRLIYFSYDVKMKEKGDIPEGYSVSREKKERFSLILESASTNQTSMYLCASTTPRTLNTEAFFGQGTRLTVV.

Ten or more counts support this clone. The rearrangement joins TRBV29-1 to TRBJ1-1; D is unclear. V lost 2 bases, J lost 2 bases, and 9 bases lay in between. The CDR3 has 13 amino acids. CDR1 is SQVTM, CDR2 ANQGSEA, per germline. CDR3 in amino acids: CSVERHPNTEAFF. The CDR3 DNA reads TGCAGCGTTGAACGTCACCCTAACACTGAAGCTTTCTTT.

This clone came up once. The V and J genes are TRBV13 and TRBJ2-2, with D unclear. Per the germline V gene, CDR1 is PRHDT and CDR2 is FYEKMQ (reference sequence). Trimming stripped 5 bases from V and 6 bases from J, with 7 bases between. The CDR3 consists of 12 residues. CDR3 sequence reads: CASSPYSGELFF. DNA of the CDR3: TGTGCCAGCAGCCCCTACTCCGGGGAGCTGTTTTTT.

To note about this clone: This CDR3 is missing its conserved last phenylalanine or tryptophan, likely due to a read error. The gene calls are TRBV24-1 and TRBJ2-3; no clear D. This CDR3 comprises 10 residues. Per germline, CDR1 KGHDR and CDR2 SFDVKD. V lost 7 bases to trimming and J lost 4 bases, with 2 bases between them. The CDR3 here is CATRADTQYC. CDR3 DNA sequence: TGTGCCACCAGGGCAGATACGCAGTATTGT.

This clone was observed a few times. The chain joins TRBV19 to TRBJ2-7, with no clear D. The germline V and J ends were trimmed by 10 bases and 2 bases, with 18 bases remaining between them. Germline V gene lookup returns CDR1 LNHDA and CDR2 SQIVND (reference sequence). The CDR3 has 14 residues. This CDR3 is CANIPEYITYEQYF. In DNA form, the CDR3 reads TGTGCCAATATCCCTGAGTACATAACCTACGAGCAGTACTTC.

This clone was recorded many times. The chain carries TRBV3-1 and TRBJ2-3; 11 positions match TRBD2. The CDR3 runs 16 residues. The germline V gene encodes CDR1 LGHDT and CDR2 YNNKEL (reference sequence). V lost 0 bases to trimming and J lost 2 bases; unmatched junction nucleotides: 1. The CDR3, as DNA: TGTGCCAGCAGCCAAGAGGGACTAGCGGTCACAGATACGCAGTATTTT. This sequence encodes CASSQEGLAVTDTQYF.

This clone was seen once. The CDR3 carries no conserved terminal phenylalanine or tryptophan, so it likely arises from a read error. Because the CDR3's place on the DNA is in doubt, the DNA is left out and the CDR3 is given as listed by TCRdb. The chain has TRBV29-1 and TRBJ2-7. CDR1 and CDR2 from the germline V gene are SQVTM and ANQGSEA. A total of 12 residues make up the CDR3, ends included. This CDR3 is CSVLLETYVKYI.

This clone has only a few counts. V usage is TRBV6-1 and J usage is TRBJ1-3, with 7 bases that match TRBD1. This CDR3 comprises 16 residues. J gave up 0 bases and V 6 bases, and 8 bases lay outside the gene matches. Per the germline V gene, CDR1 is MNHNS and CDR2 is SASEGT. The CDR3 nucleotides read TGTGCCAGCAGACGAGGACAGGCGACCTCTGGAAACACCATATATTTT. This translates into CASRRGQATSGNTIYF.

The table lists this clone with a count of one. The J gene is TRBJ2-2, the V gene TRBV5-1; TRBD2 matches at 15 bases. Germline V CDR1 and CDR2: SGHRS, YFSETQ. Trimming at V came to 1 base and at J to 4 bases, leaving 5 bases not matched to a gene. This CDR3 comprises 18 residues. Written as DNA, the CDR3 is TGCGCCAGCAGCTTGTGGACTAGCGGGAGGGGTCGCACCGGGGAGCTGTTTTTT. Its protein is CASSLWTSGRGRTGELFF.

This clone was picked up many times. The chain uses TRBV7-8 and TRBJ2-7, with D possibly TRBD2 on 9 matching bases. V was trimmed by 5 bases and J by 6 bases, leaving 32 bases between them. This CDR3 is built from 19 residues. In germline, CDR1 is SGHVS, CDR2 FQNEAQ. The CDR3 DNA reads TGTGCCAGCAGCCCCCCCGGGACAGGCCCTAGCGGGGTAGTTCTCGAGCAGTACTTC. Protein: CASSPPGTGPSGVVLEQYF. The full variable domain, with the rest looked up from reference TRBV7-8 and TRBJ2-7, is GAGVSQSPRYKVAKRGQDVALRCDPISGHVSLFWYQQALGQGPEFLTYFQNEAQLDKSGLPSDRFFAERPEGSVSTLKIQRTQQEDSAVYLCASSPPGTGPSGVVLEQYFGPGTRLTVT.